The rows below give T cell receptor beta chains drawn from one sample of a study of cytomegalovirus exposure and HLA in healthy donors. The table came from immunoSEQ multiplex PCR; TCRdb's copy has only in-frame clones and leaves some out. The sample has under 150,000 clones; around 87% are singletons. Sequencing was performed on PBMCs. Receptors were obtained from a man younger than 30 in good health and CMV-seropositive. Both conserved end residues are part of each CDR3. The D gene is left open where the match is weak. Rows give clone size only sometimes, using once, few, many, or a class for an expanded clone.

size,D,J,V,DNA,CDR3
once,TRBD1,TRBJ1-2,TRBV6-1,TGTGCCAGCAGTCAAGGACAGGGAGGAGGCTATGGCTACACCTTC,CASSQGQGGGYGYTF
.,.,TRBJ2-3,TRBV9,TGTGCCAGCCGAGGGTATAGCACAGATACGCAGTATTTT,CASRGYSTDTQYF
.,.,TRBJ2-7,TRBV7-9,TGTGCCAGCAGCTCGATGAGGGTAGGACAGTTGAAGATCTACGAGCAGTACTTC,CASSSMRVGQLKIYEQYF
.,TRBD2,TRBJ2-1,TRBV19,TGTGCCAGTAGGAGTAGCGGGGGGAACCCGCAGTTCTTC,CASRSSGGNPQFF
.,.,TRBJ2-2,TRBV27,TGTGCCAGCAGTGAAGGACTCCTATCCGTACAAAGCACCGGGGAGCTGTTTTTT,CASSEGLLSVQSTGELFF
.,.,TRBJ2-3,TRBV2,TGTGCCAGCAGCGTAACTAGAGCAGATACGCAGTATTTT,CASSVTRADTQYF
.,TRBD1,TRBJ2-7,TRBV7-3,TGTGCCAGCAGCCAAAACTCCGGGACAGGGAAGCAGTACTTC,CASSQNSGTGKQYF
.,.,TRBJ2-3,TRBV19,TGTGCCAGTAGTATATCGGGTCGAAGCACAGATACGCAGTATTTT,CASSISGRSTDTQYF
.,.,TRBJ1-2,TRBV5-6,TGTGCCAGCAGCTTCTGGAGGGGCGGCTATGGCTACACCTTC,CASSFWRGGYGYTF
.,.,TRBJ1-1,TRBV5-5,TGTGCCAGCAGCAGAGACATCACTGAAGCTTTCTTT,CASSRDITEAFF
once,TRBD2,TRBJ2-7,TRBV7-6,TGTGCCAGCAGCTGGGCCCCGGGTAGCGGGGGGGACTCCTACGAGCAGTACTTC,CASSWAPGSGGDSYEQYF
.,TRBD1,TRBJ2-3,TRBV5-1,TGCGCCAGCAGCCAGGTGGGGACAGGGGCCACAGATACGCAGTATTTT,CASSQVGTGATDTQYF
few,TRBD1,TRBJ2-7,TRBV7-2,TGTGCCAGCAGCTCAGACAGGGCCCACGAGCAGTACTTC,CASSSDRAHEQYF
.,.,TRBJ2-1,TRBV19,TGTGCCAGTAGTATATACGTTGTGGCAGGGGACAATGAGCAGTTCTTC,CASSIYVVAGDNEQFF
.,TRBD1,TRBJ2-1,TRBV15,TGTGCCACCAGCAGAACGAGGGTAACTGGACAGGGATTGGATGAGCAGTTCTTC,CATSRTRVTGQGLDEQFF
.,.,TRBJ2-1,TRBV7-9,TGTGCCAGCAGCCCCCCGAGCCTCTGGGCGGAGCAGTTCTTC,CASSPPSLWAEQFF
few,TRBD1,TRBJ2-7,TRBV28,TGTGCCAGCTCCGGACCAGGGGGTACCTACGAGCAGTACTTC,CASSGPGGTYEQYF
.,TRBD1,TRBJ1-5,TRBV5-4,TGTGCCAGCAGCCTGGACAGGGTCGACCAGCCCCAGCATTTT,CASSLDRVDQPQHF
.,TRBD1,TRBJ2-3,TRBV28,TGTGCCAGCAGTTTAGAGGGGGCCCGCACAGATACGCAGTATTTT,CASSLEGARTDTQYF
.,.,TRBJ1-3,TRBV6-5,TGTGCCAGCAGTTACTCTCTGGGACATTCGTCCGACACCATATATTTT,CASSYSLGHSSDTIYF
.,.,TRBJ1-2,TRBV2,TGTGCCAGCAGTGAAGCGCTTGACAGCTATGGCTACACCTTC,CASSEALDSYGYTF
.,.,TRBJ2-2,TRBV5-4,TGTGCCAGCAGCTTTCACAATTCCGGGGAGCTGTTTTTT,CASSFHNSGELFF
.,TRBD2,TRBJ2-1,TRBV2,TGTGCCAGCAGTGGGCTAGCGGGGGATGAGCAGTTCTTC,CASSGLAGDEQFF
.,.,TRBJ2-1,TRBV21-1,TGTGCCAGCAGCATTGTTAGCGGGCCCTCCTACAATGAGCAGTTCTTC,CASSIVSGPSYNEQFF
.,TRBD1,TRBJ2-7,TRBV25-1,TGTGCCAGCAGCCTAACAGGGGGCGAGCAGTACTTC,CASSLTGGEQYF
.,.,TRBJ2-6,TRBV27,TGTGCCAGCAGTTTATCGTGGGACATGAGCTCTGGGGCCAACGTCCTGACTTTC,CASSLSWDMSSGANVLTF
.,.,TRBJ2-5,TRBV30,TGTGCCTGGAGAGGATACGGGGGGACCCAGTACTTC,CAWRGYGGTQYF
.,TRBD1,TRBJ2-2,TRBV5-6,TGTGCCAGCAGCTTAGGGGACAGGGTAACCGGGGAGCTGTTTTTT,CASSLGDRVTGELFF
.,TRBD2,TRBJ2-7,TRBV11-3,TGTGCCAGCAGCTTAGATAGCGGGAGTCCCTACGAGCAGTACTTC,CASSLDSGSPYEQYF